Each of the 9 T cell receptor beta chains below was sequenced from the same sample in a study of T cells in Graves' hyperthyroidism and ophthalmopathy. Amplification yielded TCR beta CDR3 regions, with RNA transcripts as the source. The primer set for the first-round RT-PCR of the TCR CDR3 was HTBI. One entry per CDR3 protein, called by TCRdb with MiXCR from the multiplex PCR reads. The sample lists about 570,000 distinct CDR3 sequences; approximately 14% were seen once. Sample: blood. Receptors were obtained from a woman aged 40-49 years with Graves' hyperthyroidism.

In this sample, this clonotype turned up many times. The V call is TRBV28, the J call TRBJ2-7; TRBD2 matches at 10 bases. The CDR3 sequence is 14 residues long. Germline V gives CDR1 MDHEN, CDR2 SYDVKM. The J segment lost 8 bases and the V segment lost 1 base, leaving 5 bases of the junction unmatched. The CDR3 region has the DNA TGTGCCAGCAGTTTATCTAGCGGGAGAGAGAAGCAGTACTTC. Its translation: CASSLSSGREKQYF.

This clonotype has more than one count but fewer than ten. This chain links TRBV7-9 with TRBJ2-7; TRBD2 might be the D (6 bases). The germline V and J ends were trimmed by 6 bases and 4 bases, with 16 bases remaining between them. The CDR3 has 14 residues. Germline V gives CDR1 SEHNR, CDR2 FQNEAQ (reference sequence). The CDR3 reads CASRGSGDGYEQYF. In DNA form, the CDR3 reads TGTGCCAGCAGGGGATCGGGGGATGGGTACGAGCAGTACTTC.

This clonotype was observed many times. V and J are TRBV15 and TRBJ1-5, with 7 bases matching TRBD1. This CDR3 is 17 amino acids long. Trimming took 0 bases from V and 5 from J; bases not matched to a gene: 10. The germline gives CDR1 LNHNV, CDR2 YYDKDF (reference sequence). CDR3 sequence (DNA): TGTGCCACCAGCAGAGATAGGGCAGGGGGAATATATCAGCCCCAGCATTTT. Translated, it gives CATSRDRAGGIYQPQHF.

This clonotype was recorded many times. The rearrangement uses TRBV7-3 and TRBJ2-5, with 9 bases lining up with TRBD1. Germline values: CDR1 SGHTA, CDR2 FQGTGA. V was pared by 5 bases and J by 3 bases, with 4 bases of the junction left unmatched. CDR3 length: 14 amino acids. CDR3 region: CASSPGTGKETQYF. CDR3 bases: TGTGCCAGCAGCCCCGGGACAGGGAAAGAGACCCAGTACTTC.

This clonotype was found many times. The chain links TRBV27 to TRBJ2-5; no definite D call. The V end was cut by 4 bases, the J end by 2 bases, with 8 bases between. Looked up from germline, CDR1 is MNHEY and CDR2 is SMNVEV (reference sequence). The CDR3 loop spans 13 amino acids. As DNA, the CDR3 is TGTGCCAGCAGTTCAGACGGTCAAGAGACCCAGTACTTC. Protein sequence: CASSSDGQETQYF.

In its sample, this clonotype was seen many times. This CDR3 is CASSLMNEQYF. CDR3 nucleotides: TGTGCCAGCAGCCTTATGAACGAGCAGTACTTC. The chain is built from TRBV3-1 and TRBJ2-7; D unresolved. This CDR3 is built from 11 residues. Germline V CDR1 and CDR2: LGHDT, YNNKEL (reference sequence). Trimming stripped 4 bases from V and 5 bases from J, with 6 bases between.

The sample holds a few counts of this clonotype. This may be a read error: a much more frequent sequence differs by one nucleotide. The J gene is TRBJ1-1, the V gene TRBV25-1; TRBD1 matches at 8 bases. With 6 bases clipped from V and 4 bases from J, the junction kept 4 bases outside the gene matches. This CDR3 spans 13 amino acids. CDR1 MGHDK and CDR2 SYGVNS come from the germline V gene. The chain's CDR3 is CASRDRESTEAFF. The CDR3, as DNA: TGTGCCAGCAGGGACAGGGAGAGCACTGAAGCTTTCTTT.

The chain couples TRBV7-8 to TRBJ2-7; D uncertain. The CDR3 is made up of 14 amino acids. V was shortened by 2 bases and J by 1 base, with 9 bases between the two germline ends. Per germline, CDR1 SGHVS and CDR2 FQNEAQ. The CDR3 DNA reads as TGTGCCAGCAGCTTAAAGGCCCGATCCTACGAGCAGTACTTC. Protein sequence: CASSLKARSYEQYF.

To note about this clonotype: Given a much more abundant clone one base away, this may be a read error. The V and J genes are TRBV5-5 and TRBJ2-3; TRBD2 is a possible D gene (7 bases). V dropped 7 bases and J dropped 5 bases, with 11 bases sitting between them. The CDR3 extends over 12 amino acids. CDR1 is SGHKS, CDR2 YYEKEE, per germline (reference sequence). The CDR3 region is CASGGAEDTQYF. In DNA form, the CDR3 reads TGTGCCAGCGGGGGGGCCGAAGATACGCAGTATTTT.